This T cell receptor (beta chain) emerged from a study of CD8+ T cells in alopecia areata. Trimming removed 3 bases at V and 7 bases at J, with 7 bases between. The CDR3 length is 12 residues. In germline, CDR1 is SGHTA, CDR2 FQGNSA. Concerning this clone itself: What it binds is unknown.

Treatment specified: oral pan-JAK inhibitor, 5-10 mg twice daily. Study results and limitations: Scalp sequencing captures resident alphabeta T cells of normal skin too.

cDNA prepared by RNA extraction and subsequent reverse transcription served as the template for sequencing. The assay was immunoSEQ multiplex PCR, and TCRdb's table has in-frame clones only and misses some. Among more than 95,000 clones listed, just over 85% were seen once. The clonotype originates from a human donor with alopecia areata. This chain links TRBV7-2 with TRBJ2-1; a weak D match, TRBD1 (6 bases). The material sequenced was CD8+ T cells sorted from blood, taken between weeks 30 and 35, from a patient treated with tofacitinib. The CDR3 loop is CASSFQGNEQFF. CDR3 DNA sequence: TGTGCCAGCAGCTTCCAGGGGAATGAGCAGTTCTTC.